The T cell receptor beta chain described here comes from a study of shared clonotypes between healthy human individuals. The naive CD8 fraction comprised CD45RO-negative cells positively selected for CCR7 and excluded terminally differentiated effector memory CD45RA+ cells. The donor population consisted of healthy HIV-negative adults with no recent acute infections or vaccinations. V lost 2 bases and J 2 bases, leaving 12 bases between the germline ends. The CDR3 has 15 amino acids. Looked up from germline, CDR1 is MNHEY and CDR2 is SVGAGI. The DNA input per sorted-subset replicate PCR was roughly 210 ng, corresponding to around 28,000 T cell genomes. As originally analysed: Without quality scores, immunoSEQ junctional reads could not be filtered like full-length reads. Assay used: immunoSEQ multiplex PCR; TCRdb lists only in-frame clones, some missing. Clone size and V and J calls were adopted from that table, with D and trimming inferred from the DNA. The profile covers hundreds of thousands of clones, with nearly 95% appearing a single time and 24% taken by the ten largest.

Sequenced sample: naive CD8+ T cells sorted from blood. The TCR was taken from a man aged 25-45 years in good health. This chain connects TRBV6-5 to TRBJ1-2, with a weak D call TRBD1 (6 bases). CDR3 protein: CASSYTGTPNYGYTF. Here the CDR3 DNA reads TGTGCCAGCAGTTACACCGGGACACCCAACTATGGCTACACCTTC.